Each of the 26 T cell receptor beta chains below was sequenced from the same sample in a study of human T cells and chemical hapten exposure (dated by TCRdb to the early 2020s). To prepare the library, RACE was applied. TCRdb records NextSeq 500 as the sequencer. Through fastp at Q25 and MiXCR, TCRdb rebuilt clones from the public reads, retaining in-frame beta chains. Rows matching on CDR3 protein sequence are summarized as one entry with the most common DNA and genes. The sample table contains roughly 380,000 distinct CDR3 sequences; only one count was recorded for roughly 6% of them. The biggest ten clones account for around 6.1% of the sample. What this sample's time point label stands for: patch test 2, 6 weeks after DPC sensitization. In light of the paper, this sample's treatment or condition label describes: therapeutic diphenylcyclopropenone sensitization with weekly scalp DPC. Material: whole blood, obtained in connection with sensitization to the hapten diphenylcyclopropenone (DPC). The source of these receptors is a young woman with alopecia areata. Some clones in this sample may be carry-over from other donors' samples.

This clonotype was recorded many times. The rearrangement uses TRBV4-3 and TRBJ2-6; either TRBD1 or TRBD2 may fit D (5 bases each). Germline V CDR1 and CDR2: LGHNA, YSLEER. V was trimmed by 2 bases and J by 0 bases, leaving 14 bases between them. The CDR3 is made up of 18 amino acids. The CDR3 DNA sequence: TGCGCCAGCAGCCAAAAATGGGACGCCGGCTCTGGGGCCAACGTCCTGACTTTC. It encodes CASSQKWDAGSGANVLTF.

This clonotype was detected ten times or more. The CDR3 does not end in the conserved phenylalanine or tryptophan, so this is likely a read error. The DNA is left out, because the CDR3 cannot be placed on it with certainty; the CDR3 is given as TCRdb lists it. V gene TRBV28 combines with J gene TRBJ1-2; TRBD1 reflects the table's D call only, with no check against the DNA. The CDR3 is made up of 12 amino acids, end residues included. Germline CDR1 and CDR2: MDHEN and SYDVKM. The CDR3 is CASSLPGGAVLV.

This clonotype was picked up a small number of times. The chain joins TRBV2 to TRBJ2-5; D not certain. The V and J ends lost 7 bases and 4 bases respectively, with 4 bases between them. The CDR3 consists of 10 residues. Germline CDR1 SNHLY, CDR2 FYNNEI. The CDR3 is CASKTETQYF. The CDR3, as DNA: TGTGCCAGCAAAACAGAGACCCAGTACTTC.

This clonotype appeared many times. The V call is TRBV4-2, the J call TRBJ2-1; 9 nucleotides agree with TRBD2. Germline V gene sequence: CDR1 LGHNA, CDR2 YNFKEQ. Trimming cost V 3 bases and J 8 bases; bases outside gene matches: 14. This CDR3 comprises 17 residues. CDR3 DNA sequence: TGTGCCAGCAGCCAGGAAAAAAGCGGGGGGATTTGGGATGAGCAGTTCTTC. Its translation: CASSQEKSGGIWDEQFF.

There are many counts of this clonotype. The J gene is TRBJ1-1, the V gene TRBV13, with a weak D call TRBD1 (5 bases). The germline V and J ends were trimmed by 9 bases and 4 bases, with 15 bases remaining between them. Germline V gene lookup returns CDR1 PRHDT and CDR2 FYEKMQ (reference sequence). This CDR3 comprises 13 residues. CDR3 protein: CASSGREGTEAFF. In nucleotides, the CDR3 is TGTGCCAGTTCGGGCAGGGAAGGCACTGAAGCTTTCTTT.

This clonotype was recorded at least ten times. This chain links TRBV24-1 with TRBJ1-1; no clear D gene. The CDR3 contains 14 residues. The V end was cut by 7 bases, the J end by 1 base, with 12 bases between. From germline, CDR1 is KGHDR and CDR2 SFDVKD. The CDR3 protein is CATRIPWGNTEAFF. CDR3 nucleotide sequence: TGTGCCACCAGGATCCCCTGGGGGAACACTGAAGCTTTCTTT.

This clonotype was observed many times. The chain has TRBV6-6 and TRBJ1-5, with D perhaps matching TRBD1 (6 bases). Germline assignment: CDR1 MNHNY and CDR2 SVGAGI (reference sequence). V was pared by 6 bases and J by 6 bases, with 15 bases between. This CDR3 has 14 residues. The DNA of the CDR3 is TGTGCCAGCAGCCCAGGGGTTTTGAGTCAGCCCCAGCATTTT. This sequence encodes CASSPGVLSQPQHF.

Note on this clonotype: The germline gene is not matched at one end of the junction; a read error may be the cause. The J gene is TRBJ2-1, the V gene TRBV6-5, with D maybe TRBD1 (5 bases). CDR3 size: 12 residues. CDR1 is MNHEY and CDR2 is SVGAGI in the germline V gene. The CDR3 here is CASSYSDNEQIF. Written as DNA, the CDR3 is TGTGCCAGCAGTTATTCGGACAATGAGCAGATCTTC.

This clonotype turned up a few times. The CDR3 spells CASSYEAVTGANVLTF. CDR3 bases: TGTGCCAGCAGTTACGAGGCTGTGACTGGGGCCAACGTCCTGACTTTC. The J gene is TRBJ2-6, the V gene TRBV6-5; D call uncertain. The CDR3 spans 16 residues. With 2 bases removed from V and 2 bases from J, the gap between germline ends came to 10 bases. Germline V CDR1 and CDR2: MNHEY, SVGAGI.

This clonotype was found a few times. J is TRBJ2-1 and V is TRBV20-1; perhaps TRBD2 as D (6 bases). The V end was cut by 3 bases, the J end by 12 bases, with 21 bases between. This CDR3 is 14 amino acids long. The germline gives CDR1 DFQATT, CDR2 SNEGSKA (reference sequence). The CDR3 protein is CSASDPTGRGGQFF. CDR3 bases: TGCAGTGCTAGCGATCCCACGGGGCGGGGAGGGCAGTTCTTC.

In its sample, this clonotype was seen a few times. The V and J genes are TRBV18 and TRBJ2-5; D tentatively fits TRBD1 or TRBD2 (6 bases each). CDR1 KGHSH and CDR2 LQKENI come from the germline V gene. The ends were cut back, 3 bases at V and 2 bases at J, with 10 bases in the middle. The CDR3 length is 14 residues. The CDR3 nucleotides read TGTGCCAGCTCACCCGAAGGGGGGCAAGAGACCCAGTACTTC. As protein: CASSPEGGQETQYF.

This clonotype came up many times. V usage is TRBV6-5 and J usage is TRBJ1-3, with no clear D. V shed 0 bases and J shed 0 bases, with 6 bases lying between them. The germline V gene has CDR1 MNHEY and CDR2 SVGAGI. This CDR3 region has 15 residues. The CDR3 DNA reads TGTGCCAGCAGTTACTCAGCAGTCTCTGGAAACACCATATATTTT. Amino acids: CASSYSAVSGNTIYF.

Ten or more counts support this clonotype. The gene calls are TRBV28 and TRBJ1-6, with 9 bases matching TRBD1. The CDR3 is 16 amino acids. Germline-derived CDR1 and CDR2 are MDHEN and SYDVKM. The ends lost 5 bases at V and 4 bases at J; junction bases unmatched: 6. CDR3 loop: CASSAQGTGYNSPLHF. For the CDR3, the DNA is TGTGCCAGCAGTGCCCAAGGGACAGGGTATAATTCACCCCTCCACTTT.

This clonotype was seen many times. The chain joins TRBV20-1 to TRBJ1-6; perhaps TRBD1 as D (5 bases). The CDR3 has 14 residues. V lost 3 bases and J 2 bases, leaving 8 bases between the germline ends. Germline CDR1 and CDR2: DFQATT and SNEGSKA (reference sequence). CDR3 residues: CSASGGAYNSPLHF. CDR3 DNA sequence: TGCAGTGCTAGTGGGGGGGCCTATAATTCACCCCTCCACTTT.

This clonotype was seen repeatedly, ten times or more. The V and J genes are TRBV7-8 and TRBJ1-1; the match to TRBD1 covers 7 bases. In germline, CDR1 is SGHVS, CDR2 FQNEAQ. The length of the CDR3 is 13 residues. Trimming took 6 bases from V and 5 from J; bases not matched to a gene: 6. CDR3: CASREGAGTEAFF. The CDR3, as DNA: TGTGCCAGCAGGGAGGGGGCAGGAACTGAAGCTTTCTTT.

This clonotype was counted only a few times. This sequence joins TRBV7-2 and TRBJ2-1, with D possibly matching TRBD1 (5 bases). The germline CDR1 and CDR2 sequences are SGHTA and FQGNSA. The CDR3 has 14 amino acids. V was clipped by 1 base and J by 5 bases, with 9 bases between them. CDR3 sequence: CASSLVAGNNEQFF. In nucleotides, the CDR3 is TGTGCCAGCAGCTTAGTGGCAGGGAACAATGAGCAGTTCTTC.

This clonotype has only a few counts. The CDR3 reads CSASGGSDTQYF. The CDR3 DNA sequence: TGCAGTGCTAGCGGGGGATCAGATACGCAGTATTTT. V and J are TRBV20-1 and TRBJ2-3; D might be TRBD2 (6 bases). CDR3 size: 12 residues. Germline-derived CDR1 and CDR2 are DFQATT and SNEGSKA (reference sequence). Trimming took off 3 bases at V and 4 bases at J, with 8 bases between the two ends.

V usage is TRBV28 and J usage is TRBJ2-1; TRBD1 matches 8 bases. Looked up from germline, CDR1 is MDHEN and CDR2 is SYDVKM. This CDR3 comprises 15 residues. Trimming at V came to 6 bases and at J to 7 bases, leaving 11 bases not matched to a gene. The CDR3 nucleotides read TGTGCCAGCAGGCACCGGGACAGGCTTTGGAATGAGCAGTTCTTC. Residues: CASRHRDRLWNEQFF.

This clonotype was observed a handful of times. The V and J genes are TRBV28 and TRBJ2-1; D is possibly TRBD2 (6 bases). This CDR3 is 15 amino acids long. Trimming cost V 3 bases and J 6 bases, with 15 bases left between them. Germline CDR1 is MDHEN and CDR2 is SYDVKM. The chain's CDR3 is CASSLGGAEGNEQFF. CDR3 nucleotide sequence: TGTGCCAGCAGTTTGGGCGGGGCGGAGGGCAATGAGCAGTTCTTC.

This clonotype was detected a few times. CDR3 protein: CASSHTGGEGEQYF. The DNA for the CDR3 is TGTGCCAGCAGTCACACAGGGGGAGAGGGTGAGCAGTACTTC. V is TRBV28 and J is TRBJ2-7, with 8 bases that match TRBD1. The trim removed 5 bases at V and 7 bases at J, leaving 10 bases unmatched. The CDR3 covers 14 residues. From germline, CDR1 is MDHEN and CDR2 SYDVKM.

This clonotype was recorded a few times. The chain couples TRBV3-1 to TRBJ1-4, with 12 bases lining up with TRBD1. The CDR3 runs 19 residues. The ends lost 4 bases at V and 1 base at J; junction bases unmatched: 10. Germline V lookup: CDR1 LGHDT, CDR2 YNNKEL (reference sequence). The CDR3: CASSPDPGQGARTNEKLFF. The CDR3 DNA reads TGTGCCAGCAGCCCAGATCCGGGACAGGGGGCACGAACTAATGAAAAACTGTTTTTT.

The V and J genes are TRBV6-2 or TRBV6-3 and TRBJ2-5, with 8 nucleotides matching TRBD2. Germline V CDR1 and CDR2: MNHEY, SVGEGT. Unmatched junction bases numbered 10, after V lost 8 bases and J lost 5 bases. CDR3 size: 14 residues. CDR3 in amino acids: CASLKAGAGETQYF. In DNA form, the CDR3 reads TGTGCCAGCCTCAAAGCGGGGGCCGGGGAGACCCAGTACTTC.

The chain joins TRBV6-5 to TRBJ2-3; D gene unclear. The V and J ends lost 2 bases and 5 bases respectively, with 14 bases between them. Germline V gene lookup returns CDR1 MNHEY and CDR2 SVGAGI. The CDR3 loop spans 15 amino acids. The CDR3 region has the DNA TGTGCCAGCAGTTACGTTGGAAACTTTGAAGATACGCAGTATTTT. Amino acid sequence: CASSYVGNFEDTQYF.

This clonotype occurred many times. This chain connects TRBV7-9 to TRBJ1-2, with 9 bases that match TRBD1. The CDR3 loop spans 16 amino acids. Germline V CDR1 and CDR2: SEHNR, FQNEAQ (reference sequence). Unmatched junction bases numbered 10, after V lost 4 bases and J lost 4 bases. The CDR3 here is CASSSSPGQGAYGYTF. For the CDR3, the DNA is TGTGCCAGCAGCTCCAGCCCGGGACAGGGAGCCTATGGCTACACCTTC.

This clonotype has a count of ten or more. The chain carries TRBV6-6 and TRBJ1-4; the match to TRBD1 covers 9 bases. The germline CDR1 and CDR2 sequences are MNHNY and SVGAGI (reference sequence). This CDR3 comprises 16 residues. V dropped 2 bases and J dropped 7; count of bases not matched to a gene: 8. CDR3 nucleotide sequence: TGTGCCAGCAGTTACCAACAGGGGGCCGGTGGTGAAAAACTGTTTTTT. Protein product: CASSYQQGAGGEKLFF.

There are many counts of this clonotype. The chain links TRBV28 to TRBJ2-3; 7 bases fit TRBD1. Trimming at V came to 3 bases and at J to 7 bases, leaving 4 bases not matched to a gene. Germline CDR1 MDHEN, CDR2 SYDVKM. This CDR3 comprises 13 residues. For the CDR3, the DNA is TGTGCCAGCAGTTTTACGGGACAGAATACGCAGTATTTT. As protein: CASSFTGQNTQYF.